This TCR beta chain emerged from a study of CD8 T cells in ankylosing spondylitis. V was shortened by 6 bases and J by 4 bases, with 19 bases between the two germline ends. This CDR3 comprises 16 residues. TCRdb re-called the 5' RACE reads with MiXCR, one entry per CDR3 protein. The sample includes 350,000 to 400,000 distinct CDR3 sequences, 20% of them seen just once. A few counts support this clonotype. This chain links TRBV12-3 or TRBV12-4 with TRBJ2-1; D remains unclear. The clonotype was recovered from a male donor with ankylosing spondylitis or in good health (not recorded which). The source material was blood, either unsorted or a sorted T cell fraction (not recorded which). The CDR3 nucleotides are TGTGCCAGCAGCCAAGCCATGGTCGTGGAGTACAATGAGCAGTTCTTC. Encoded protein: CASSQAMVVEYNEQFF.